The 14 T cell receptor beta chains below were found in one sample sequenced in a study of T cells in Graves' hyperthyroidism and ophthalmopathy. Template material for amplifying TCR beta CDR3 regions consisted of RNA transcripts. First-round RT-PCR targeting the TCR CDR3 was performed with the HTBI primer set. Each CDR3 protein gets one entry after TCRdb re-called the multiplex PCR reads with MiXCR. In the table there are more than 250,000 distinct CDR3 sequences, around 15% of which are singletons. The sequencing sample was made of blood. These receptors all stem from a woman aged 50 to 65 with Graves' hyperthyroidism that later progressed to Graves' ophthalmopathy.

The CDR3 sequence is CASSLKVGTEAFF. As DNA, the CDR3 is TGTGCCAGCAGCTTAAAGGTTGGCACTGAAGCTTTCTTT. The chain has TRBV11-1 and TRBJ1-1; D remains ambiguous. The CDR3 has 13 amino acids. Deletions cut 2 bases from V and 4 bases from J, with 8 bases between. CDR1 is SGHAT, CDR2 FQDESV, per germline (reference sequence).

V is TRBV7-2 and J is TRBJ2-3, with D possibly TRBD2 on 5 matching bases. Trimming cost V 6 bases and J 6 bases, with 13 bases left between them. CDR1 and CDR2 (germline): SGHTA, FQGNSA. This CDR3 is 13 amino acids long. CDR3 sequence reads: CASSFNRGDTQYF. CDR3 DNA: TGTGCCAGCAGTTTCAACCGGGGTGATACGCAGTATTTT.

The rearrangement links TRBV7-9 to TRBJ1-4; D call uncertain. The CDR3 spans 13 residues. In germline, CDR1 is SEHNR, CDR2 FQNEAQ (reference sequence). V was pared by 3 bases and J by 14 bases, with 16 bases between. CDR3 DNA sequence: TGTGCCAGCAGCTTCGTTATAGGAAACACTCTGTTTTTT. Translating it yields CASSFVIGNTLFF.

This clonotype turned up a few times. The V gene is TRBV20-1, the J gene TRBJ2-7; 8 positions agree with TRBD1. The V gene's germline CDR1 is DFQATT and CDR2 SNEGSKA (reference sequence). The length of the CDR3 is 14 residues. V was clipped by 3 bases and J by 5 bases; unmatched bases: 9. CDR3 loop: CSASQDRDRNEQYF. Written as DNA, the CDR3 is TGCAGTGCTAGTCAGGACAGGGATAGGAACGAGCAGTACTTC.

Ten or more counts support this clonotype. The chain joins TRBV10-3 to TRBJ2-2, with unresolved D. Germline CDR1 and CDR2: ENHRY and SYGVKD. This CDR3 has 15 residues. V lost 2 bases, J lost 3 bases, and 10 bases lay in between. CDR3 nucleotides: TGTGCCATCAGTGAGATGCTCTCGGACACCGGGGAGCTGTTTTTT. This translates into CAISEMLSDTGELFF.

The rearrangement joins TRBV6-1 to TRBJ2-1; TRBD1 aligns across 7 bases. V was clipped by 6 bases and J by 6 bases; unmatched bases: 11. CDR3 length equals 15 residues. Germline CDR1 reads MNHNS; CDR2 reads SASEGT. CDR3: CASRGSQGPGNEQFF. The CDR3 DNA follows: TGTGCCAGCAGAGGATCACAGGGGCCGGGCAATGAGCAGTTCTTC.

In its sample, this clonotype was seen many times. The chain combines TRBV7-9 with TRBJ2-3, with TRBD1 as a possible D gene (6 bases). The CDR3 has 16 amino acids. Germline CDR1 is SEHNR and CDR2 is FQNEAQ (reference sequence). Trimming stripped 2 bases from V and 0 bases from J, with 12 bases between. The CDR3 DNA reads TGTGCCAGCAGCTTATCCCTAACAGGGAGCACAGATACGCAGTATTTT. Protein: CASSLSLTGSTDTQYF.

Concerning this clonotype: This may come from a read error, since a much larger clone is one base off. The gene calls are TRBV20-1 and TRBJ1-1; D gene uncertain. The CDR3 sequence is 12 residues long. The germline V gene has CDR1 DFQATT and CDR2 SNEGSKA (reference sequence). For the CDR3, the DNA is TGCAGTGCTACAGACATCGGCACTGAAGCTTCCTTT. Amino acids: CSATDIGTEASF.

This clonotype has ten or more counts. V gene TRBV6-6 combines with J gene TRBJ1-5; 7 bases map to TRBD1. This CDR3 is built from 16 residues. V lost 2 bases and J lost 6; bases outside the gene matches: 10. Per germline, CDR1 MNHNY and CDR2 SVGAGI (reference sequence). This CDR3 reads CASSYPQGEGGQPQHF. CDR3 DNA sequence: TGTGCCAGCAGTTACCCCCAGGGGGAAGGTGGTCAGCCCCAGCATTTT.

This clonotype was detected ten times or more. The J gene is TRBJ1-6, the V gene TRBV13; 7 bases are a match to TRBD1. Trimming at V came to 1 base and at J to 10 bases, leaving 10 bases not matched to a gene. The CDR3 extends over 16 amino acids. Germline CDR1 and CDR2: PRHDT and FYEKMQ (reference sequence). Here the CDR3 reads CASSLVGKGARSPLHF. CDR3 DNA sequence: TGTGCCAGCAGCTTAGTTGGCAAGGGGGCGCGATCACCCCTCCACTTT.

This chain joins TRBV20-1 and TRBJ2-3, with D unresolved. Deletions cut 5 bases from V and 3 bases from J, with 9 bases between. This CDR3 is built from 12 residues. Germline-derived CDR1 and CDR2 are DFQATT and SNEGSKA (reference sequence). The CDR3 protein is CSADSVTDTQYF. In DNA, the CDR3 is TGCAGTGCTGACTCAGTAACAGATACGCAGTATTTT.

This clonotype was counted ten times or more. V usage is TRBV28 and J usage is TRBJ1-4; 7 bases fit TRBD1. J was trimmed by 4 bases and V by 1 base; bases with no gene match: 3. Germline V lookup: CDR1 MDHEN, CDR2 SYDVKM. The CDR3 totals 15 residues. CDR3 nucleotide sequence: TGTGCCAGCAGTTTATACGGACAGGTTAATGAAAAACTGTTTTTT. This encodes CASSLYGQVNEKLFF. The full variable domain, rest sourced from reference TRBV28 and TRBJ1-4, is DVKVTQSSRYLVKRTGEKVFLECVQDMDHENMFWYRQDPGLGLRLIYFSYDVKMKEKGDIPEGYSVSREKKERFSLILESASTNQTSMYLCASSLYGQVNEKLFFGSGTQLSVL.

Many counts were recorded for this clonotype. This rearrangement joins TRBV6-1 to TRBJ1-2; weak D call: TRBD1 (5 bases). The length of the CDR3 is 15 residues. V lost 5 bases, J lost 5 bases, and 18 bases lay in between. Looked up from germline, CDR1 is MNHNS and CDR2 is SASEGT. The CDR3 sequence: CASSSLRGSRYGYTF. The CDR3 DNA is TGTGCCAGCAGTTCCCTACGGGGGTCACGATATGGCTACACCTTC.

This clonotype was observed at least ten times. The V and J genes are TRBV5-1 and TRBJ2-7, with 8 bases lining up with TRBD2. The germline CDR1 and CDR2 sequences are SGHRS and YFSETQ. J was trimmed by 3 bases and V by 2 bases; bases with no gene match: 1. CDR3 size: 13 residues. The CDR3 reads CASSFSGSYEQYF. The CDR3 DNA sequence: TGCGCCAGCAGCTTCAGCGGGAGCTACGAGCAGTACTTC.